Following are 13 T cell receptor beta chains from one sample sequenced in a study of blood T cell repertoires in COVID-19. TCRdb's copy holds only in-frame clones and misses some; the assay was immunoSEQ multiplex PCR. The data contain 50,000 to 75,000 clones, over 75% of them singletons. The sequencing input was peripheral blood. These receptors originate from a man aged 55 to 69 with acute or convalescent COVID-19.

The gene calls are TRBV6-5 and TRBJ2-3; 11 bases map to TRBD2. The CDR3 has 14 amino acids. V was pared by 6 bases and J by 5 bases, with 4 bases of the junction left unmatched. The germline V gene encodes CDR1 MNHEY and CDR2 SVGAGI. The CDR3 bases are TGTGCCAGCAGATTAGCGGGGGGGCAAGATACGCAGTATTTT. Amino acid sequence: CASRLAGGQDTQYF.

The rearrangement uses TRBV5-1 and TRBJ2-7; 9 nucleotides line up with TRBD2. This CDR3 contains 17 residues. Losses at the gene ends were 4 bases for V and 5 bases for J; bases not matched to a gene: 16. In germline, CDR1 is SGHRS, CDR2 YFSETQ. The CDR3 spells CASSAGLAGGRGNEQYF. CDR3 DNA sequence: TGCGCCAGCAGCGCGGGACTAGCAGGCGGGAGGGGAAACGAGCAGTACTTC.

V usage is TRBV3-1 (or the pseudogene TRBV3-2) and J usage is TRBJ1-2, with a tentative D call TRBD1 (5 bases). Germline CDR1 is LGHDT and CDR2 is YNNKEL (reference sequence). The CDR3 covers 12 residues. Between the trimmed V and J ends, which lost 1 base and 7 bases, there was a span of 7 bases. The CDR3 nucleotides read TGTGCCAGCAGCCAAGTCAGGGCTGGCTACACCTTC. Its translation is CASSQVRAGYTF.

The chain carries TRBV4-1 and TRBJ2-4; 7 bases are a match to TRBD2. Germline V gene sequence: CDR1 MGHRA, CDR2 YSYEKL. The CDR3 loop spans 15 amino acids. The junction had 8 bases not matched to a gene; V was cut back by 0 bases and J by 9 bases. In DNA form, the CDR3 reads TGCGCCAGCAGCCAAGATCTCATGCGGGGGAGCATTCAGTACTTC. Its translation is CASSQDLMRGSIQYF.

The CDR3 is CASTAGNSPLHF. The CDR3 DNA reads as TGTGCCAGCACCGCGGGGAATTCACCCCTCCACTTT. The rearrangement links TRBV6-5 to TRBJ1-6; D call uncertain. V shed 7 bases and J shed 7 bases, with 8 bases lying between them. Germline CDR1 MNHEY, CDR2 SVGAGI. The CDR3 covers 12 residues.

V and J are TRBV2 and TRBJ1-2, with D uncertain. The V end was cut by 6 bases, the J end by 6 bases, with 8 bases between. The CDR3 contains 11 residues. CDR1 and CDR2 from the germline V gene are SNHLY and FYNNEI. The CDR3 spells CASSPFNGYTF. CDR3 DNA sequence: TGTGCCAGCAGCCCTTTTAATGGCTACACCTTC. Based on the CDR3 plus reference TRBV2 and TRBJ1-2, the full variable domain is EPEVTQTPSHQVTQMGQEVILRCVPISNHLYFYWYRQILGQKVEFLVSFYNNEISEKSEIFDDQFSVERPDGSNFTLKIRSTKLEDSAMYFCASSPFNGYTFGSGTRLTVV.

This chain links TRBV7-3 with TRBJ2-3, with 7 bases lining up with TRBD2. Germline CDR1 SGHTA, CDR2 FQGTGA. The CDR3 is made up of 14 amino acids. V was pared by 1 base and J by 9 bases, with 7 bases of the junction left unmatched. CDR3 nucleotides: TGTGCCAGCAGCTTAAGCGGGGGTGCTTACACGCAGTATTTT. Its protein is CASSLSGGAYTQYF.

This clone was seen a handful of times. The chain links TRBV28 to TRBJ1-1, with TRBD1 as a possible D gene (5 bases). Deletions cut 4 bases from V and 4 bases from J, with 13 bases between. This CDR3 comprises 14 residues. CDR1 MDHEN and CDR2 SYDVKM come from the germline V gene. The CDR3 region has the DNA TGTGCCAGCAGTTCGGAGGGGCAGGCCACTGAAGCTTTCTTT. Protein sequence: CASSSEGQATEAFF.

This chain uses TRBV12-3 or TRBV12-4 with TRBJ2-7, with a tentative D call TRBD2 (6 bases). Trimming took 3 bases from V and 9 from J, leaving 15 bases between them. The CDR3 totals 13 residues. The chain's CDR3 is CASSLGGIRVQYF. CDR3 DNA: TGTGCCAGCAGTTTGGGGGGTATACGAGTGCAGTACTTC.

The chain uses TRBV27 and TRBJ2-7, with 7 bases fitting TRBD2. Unmatched junction bases numbered 14, after V lost 1 base and J lost 2 bases. CDR1 is MNHEY, CDR2 SMNVEV, per germline (reference sequence). The CDR3 has 18 amino acids. The CDR3, as DNA: TGTGCCAGCAGTTTATACGGGACTATGCGAATCTCTACCTACGAGCAGTACTTC. It codes for CASSLYGTMRISTYEQYF.

J is TRBJ2-2 and V is TRBV4-1, with D possibly matching TRBD2 (6 bases). This CDR3 has 14 residues. Germline loops: CDR1 MGHRA, CDR2 YSYEKL. With 0 bases removed from V and 6 bases from J, the gap between germline ends came to 8 bases. CDR3 region: CASSQDAGSGELFF. The CDR3 nucleotides read TGCGCCAGCAGCCAAGATGCGGGGTCCGGGGAGCTGTTTTTT.

This chain links TRBV7-8 with TRBJ2-1; 16 bases match TRBD2. V lost 0 bases to trimming and J lost 4 bases; unmatched junction nucleotides: 6. Germline CDR1 reads SGHVS; CDR2 reads FQNEAQ. CDR3 length equals 19 residues. This CDR3 is CASSLAVGLAGGTYNEQFF. The CDR3 bases are TGTGCCAGCAGCTTAGCGGTGGGACTAGCGGGGGGGACGTACAATGAGCAGTTCTTC.

The V gene is TRBV5-6, the J gene TRBJ2-1, with 13 bases matching TRBD2. V shed 4 bases and J 8 bases; nucleotides not matched to a gene: 9. The CDR3 spans 16 residues. The germline V gene has CDR1 SGHDT and CDR2 YYEEEE. CDR3: CASSHQLAGGLDEQFF. DNA of the CDR3: TGTGCCAGCAGCCACCAACTAGCGGGGGGGCTTGATGAGCAGTTCTTC. The whole variable domain, remainder taken from reference TRBV5-6 and TRBJ2-1, is DAGVTQSPTHLIKTRGQQVTLRCSPKSGHDTVSWYQQALGQGPQFIFQYYEEEERQRGNFPDRFSGHQFPNYSSELNVNALLLGDSALYLCASSHQLAGGLDEQFFGPGTRLTVL.